This T cell receptor (beta chain) was sequenced for a study of shared clonotypes between healthy human individuals. J was trimmed by 5 bases and V by 11 bases; bases with no gene match: 5. Germline CDR1 and CDR2: MDHEN and SYDVKM. There are 11 residues in the CDR3. A split of CD4+ cells into CD45RA+ naive and CD45RA-negative memory subsets was performed. The run depth of the assay was deep. Assay used: immunoSEQ multiplex PCR; TCRdb lists only in-frame clones, some missing. Among about a million clones listed, roughly 80% were seen once. Details on this clone: Its antigen is still unknown. This sample includes further DNA sequences coding for the same CDR3.

Study-level results: Naive CD4 clonotypes overlapped across a few donors at roughly 4.5%. Incompleteness in sorted-subset sequencing, despite large depth, was shown by rarefaction.

Sequenced: memory CD4+ T cells from PBMCs. The subset denotes: CD45RA-negative fraction. This chain uses TRBV28 with TRBJ2-5; 7 bases match TRBD1. This receptor was taken from a man between 18 and 35 years old in good health. Some clones in this sample may be carry-over from other donors' samples. Here the CDR3 reads CASRGQETQYF. CDR3 coding DNA: TGTGCCTCACGGGGACAGGAGACCCAGTACTTC.